The 9 T cell receptor beta chains below come from one sample, sequenced in a study of shared clonotypes between healthy human individuals (dated by TCRdb to about 2020). Preparation of the library involved the immunoSEQ multiplex PCR assay. The table comes from immuneACCESS by way of TCRdb, which keeps in-frame sequences with V and J called. Part of the clones is missing from these tables; in studies checked, under half for an unresolved V gene and the rest for unknown reasons. This sample holds about 1.5 million clones; approximately 98% were observed only once. The biggest ten clones account for about 0.4% of the sample. The sequenced sample consisted of naive CD4+ T cells sorted from blood. The cell subset or site tag for this specimen amounts to: CD45RA+ positively selected. These receptors were taken from a young man in good health.

V usage is TRBV5-1 and J usage is TRBJ2-5; D is possibly TRBD1 or TRBD2 (6 bases each). V was trimmed by 3 bases and J by 4 bases, leaving 19 bases between them. The CDR3 spans 16 residues. The V gene's germline CDR1 is SGHRS and CDR2 YFSETQ. The CDR3 sequence is CASSYQTGVGGETQYF. CDR3 coding DNA: TGCGCCAGCAGCTATCAAACGGGAGTAGGGGGAGAGACCCAGTACTTC.

The chain uses TRBV27 and TRBJ2-1; D uncertain. Trimming cost V 7 bases and J 2 bases, with 9 bases left between them. The CDR3 covers 13 residues. Germline values: CDR1 MNHEY, CDR2 SMNVEV (reference sequence). The CDR3 coding sequence is TGTGCCAGCAAAGGGTTGACCTACAATGAGCAGTTCTTC. Translated, it gives CASKGLTYNEQFF.

CDR3 in amino acids: CASSQNRGLNTEAFF. The DNA for the CDR3 is TGTGCCAGCTCGCAGAACAGGGGCCTTAACACTGAAGCTTTCTTT. The V call is TRBV18, the J call TRBJ1-1; 7 positions agree with TRBD1. From germline, CDR1 is KGHSH and CDR2 LQKENI. This CDR3 comprises 15 residues. V lost 6 bases, J lost 2 bases, and 9 bases stayed unmatched.

This sequence joins TRBV27 and TRBJ1-4, with D unclear. Germline lookup yields CDR1 MNHEY and CDR2 SMNVEV (reference sequence). Trimming stripped 3 bases from V and 4 bases from J, with 12 bases between. The CDR3 contains 15 residues. The CDR3 loop reads CASSLGRGGNEKLFF. As DNA, the CDR3 is TGTGCCAGCAGTTTGGGCCGGGGAGGTAATGAAAAACTGTTTTTT.

The CDR3 sequence: CASSLESFRRNEQFF. For the CDR3, the DNA is TGTGCCAGCAGCTTGGAGTCGTTTCGGCGAAATGAGCAGTTCTTC. The V gene is TRBV5-8, the J gene TRBJ2-1; D not resolved. The V gene lost 0 bases and the J gene lost 7 bases, with 14 bases spanning the gap. CDR3 length equals 15 residues. Germline loops: CDR1 SGHTS, CDR2 YDEGEE. Using reference TRBV5-8 and TRBJ2-1 for the parts outside the CDR3, the full variable domain is EAGVTQSPTHLIKTRGQQATLRCSPISGHTSVYWYQQALGLGLQFLLWYDEGEERNRGNFPPRFSGRQFPNYSSELNVNALELEDSALYLCASSLESFRRNEQFFGPGTRLTVL.

A note on this clone: This same CDR3 is encoded by further DNA sequences in the sample. J is TRBJ1-1 and V is TRBV18; D remains unclear. Germline V CDR1 and CDR2: KGHSH, LQKENI. The V end was cut by 1 base, the J end by 1 base, with 4 bases between. This CDR3 is 13 amino acids long. The CDR3 DNA reads as TGTGCCAGCTCACCACGTCAGAACACTGAAGCTTTCTTT. It codes for CASSPRQNTEAFF. Using reference TRBV18 and TRBJ1-1 for the parts outside the CDR3, the full variable domain is NAGVMQNPRHLVRRRGQEARLRCSPMKGHSHVYWYRQLPEEGLKFMVYLQKENIIDESGMPKERFSAEFPKEGPSILRIQQVVRGDSAAYFCASSPRQNTEAFFGQGTRLTVV.

As regards this clone: The sample contains more than one DNA sequence encoding this CDR3. V is TRBV18 and J is TRBJ1-5; D not resolved. The length of the CDR3 is 14 residues. Germline CDR1 and CDR2: KGHSH and LQKENI. With 3 bases removed from V and 1 base from J, the gap between germline ends came to 7 bases. CDR3 DNA sequence: TGTGCCAGCTCACCGCCGGACAGCAATCAGCCCCAGCATTTT. Residues: CASSPPDSNQPQHF.

CDR3 DNA: TGCGCCAGCAGCCCCCGAGGAGGCAAAAACATTCAGTACTTC. Translation gives CASSPRGGKNIQYF. The chain uses TRBV10-1 and TRBJ2-4, with D possibly being TRBD2 (5 bases). This CDR3 comprises 14 residues. Germline V lookup: CDR1 WNHNN, CDR2 SYGVQD (reference sequence). V shed 6 bases and J shed 3 bases, with 12 bases lying between them.

In this sample, this clone turned up once. J is TRBJ1-4 and V is TRBV6-5; D unresolved. The CDR3 has 12 amino acids. Germline values: CDR1 MNHEY, CDR2 SVGAGI. V gave up 4 bases and J gave up 9 bases, with 9 bases separating them. The CDR3 loop reads CASSSGGKKLFF. For the CDR3, the DNA is TGTGCCAGCAGTTCGGGAGGTAAAAAACTGTTTTTT.